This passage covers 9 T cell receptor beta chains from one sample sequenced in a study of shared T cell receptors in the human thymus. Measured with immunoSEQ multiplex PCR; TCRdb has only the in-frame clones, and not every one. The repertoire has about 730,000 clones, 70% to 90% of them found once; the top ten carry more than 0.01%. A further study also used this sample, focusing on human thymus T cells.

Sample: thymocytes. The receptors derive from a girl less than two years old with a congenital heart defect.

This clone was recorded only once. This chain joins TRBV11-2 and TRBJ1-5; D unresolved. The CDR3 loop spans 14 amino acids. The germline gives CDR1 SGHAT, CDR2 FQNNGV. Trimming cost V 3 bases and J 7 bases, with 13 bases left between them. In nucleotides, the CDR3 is TGTGCCAGCAGCTTGTCGGGTTTGTGGCAGCCCCAGCATTTT. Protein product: CASSLSGLWQPQHF.

CDR3 bases: TGTGCCAGCAGTCCAATCCCGGGACACTCAGGAGATACGCAGTATTTT. Translating gives CASSPIPGHSGDTQYF. This chain uses TRBV6-6 with TRBJ2-3; the D gene is possibly TRBD1 (6 bases). The CDR3 extends over 16 amino acids. Per germline, CDR1 MNHNY and CDR2 SVGAGI (reference sequence). Trimming removed 5 bases from V and 5 bases from J, with 20 bases in between.

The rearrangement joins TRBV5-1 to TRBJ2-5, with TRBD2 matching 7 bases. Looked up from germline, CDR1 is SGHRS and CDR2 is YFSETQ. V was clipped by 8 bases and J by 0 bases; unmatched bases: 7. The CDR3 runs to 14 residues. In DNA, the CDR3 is TGCGCCAGGCACATACTAGCGAACCAAGAGACCCAGTACTTC. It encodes CARHILANQETQYF.

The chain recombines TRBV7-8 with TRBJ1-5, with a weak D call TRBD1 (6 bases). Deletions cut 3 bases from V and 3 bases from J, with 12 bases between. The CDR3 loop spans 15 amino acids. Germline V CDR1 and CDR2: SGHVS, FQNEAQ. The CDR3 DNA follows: TGTGCCAGCAGCTTTGGAACAGGGTTCAATCAGCCCCAGCATTTT. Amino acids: CASSFGTGFNQPQHF.

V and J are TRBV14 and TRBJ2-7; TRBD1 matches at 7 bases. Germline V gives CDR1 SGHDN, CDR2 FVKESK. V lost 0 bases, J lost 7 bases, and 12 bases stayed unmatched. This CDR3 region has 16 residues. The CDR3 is CASSQEGVGQDKEQYF. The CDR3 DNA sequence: TGTGCCAGCAGCCAAGAGGGTGTCGGACAGGACAAGGAGCAGTACTTC.

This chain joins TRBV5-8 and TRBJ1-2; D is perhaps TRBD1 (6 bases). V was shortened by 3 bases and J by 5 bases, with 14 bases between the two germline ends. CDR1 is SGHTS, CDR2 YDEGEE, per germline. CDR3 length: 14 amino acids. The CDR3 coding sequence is TGTGCCAGCAGCTGGCCCCGGACAGTTTATGGCTACACCTTC. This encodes CASSWPRTVYGYTF.

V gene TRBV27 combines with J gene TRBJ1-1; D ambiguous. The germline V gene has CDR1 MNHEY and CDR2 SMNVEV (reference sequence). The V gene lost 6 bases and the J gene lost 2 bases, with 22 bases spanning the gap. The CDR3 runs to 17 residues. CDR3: CASSPMRDCTPNTEAFF. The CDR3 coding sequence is TGTGCCAGCAGCCCGATGAGGGATTGCACTCCCAACACTGAAGCTTTCTTT.

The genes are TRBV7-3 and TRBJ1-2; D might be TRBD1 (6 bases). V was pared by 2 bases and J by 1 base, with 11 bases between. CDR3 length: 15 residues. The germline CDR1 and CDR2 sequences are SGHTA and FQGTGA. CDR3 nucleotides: TGTGCCAGCAGCTTACGACCAGGGGATAACTATGGCTACACCTTC. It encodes CASSLRPGDNYGYTF.

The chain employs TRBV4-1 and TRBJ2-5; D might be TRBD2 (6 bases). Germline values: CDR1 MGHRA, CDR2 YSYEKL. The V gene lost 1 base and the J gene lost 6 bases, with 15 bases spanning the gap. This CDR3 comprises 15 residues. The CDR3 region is CASSQVPGLLKTQYF. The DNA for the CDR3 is TGCGCCAGCAGCCAAGTTCCGGGACTGCTAAAGACCCAGTACTTC.